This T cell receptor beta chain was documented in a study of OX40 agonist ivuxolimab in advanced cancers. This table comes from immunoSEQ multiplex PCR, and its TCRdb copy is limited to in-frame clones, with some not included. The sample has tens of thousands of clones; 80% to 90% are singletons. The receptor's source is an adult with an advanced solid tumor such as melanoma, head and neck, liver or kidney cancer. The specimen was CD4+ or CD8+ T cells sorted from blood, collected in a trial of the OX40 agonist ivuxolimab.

The CDR3 DNA is TGTGCCAGCAGCTTAGCGTGGCAGGTTAGAGCTGAAGCTTTCTTT. It encodes CASSLAWQVRAEAFF. This chain uses TRBV7-8 with TRBJ1-1; D is unresolved. There are 15 residues in the CDR3. Per the germline V gene, CDR1 is SGHVS and CDR2 is FQNEAQ. Deletions cut 0 bases from V and 6 bases from J, with 14 bases between.